A single sample gave rise to the 11 T cell receptor beta chains below, sequenced in a study of graft-versus-host responses after intestinal transplantation. No cognate antigen is known for these TCRs. Profiling relied on immunoSEQ multiplex PCR, and the TCRdb table lists in-frame clones only, not all of them. The sample lists roughly 64,000 clones; 85% to 95% were seen once. The material was unstimulated CD8+ T cells sorted from spleen or lymph node cells, obtained before transplant. All receptors derive from a human donor who was the organ donor for an intestinal transplant.

This clone was seen once. At one end the junction does not follow the germline gene, possibly because of a read error. This chain joins TRBV29-1 and TRBJ2-7; D perhaps matches TRBD1 (6 bases). The CDR3 has 12 residues. The germline V gene has CDR1 SQVTM and CDR2 ANQGSEA. The CDR3 is CSALLQGNEQCF. In DNA form, the CDR3 reads TGCAGCGCTCTCTTACAGGGAAACGAGCAGTGCTTC.

The chain combines TRBV28 with TRBJ1-4; tentative D call: TRBD1 (5 bases). The germline CDR1 and CDR2 sequences are MDHEN and SYDVKM. This CDR3 comprises 14 residues. Deletions cut 5 bases from V and 8 bases from J, with 15 bases between. The CDR3 protein is CASSPTARGEKLFF. As DNA, the CDR3 is TGTGCCAGCAGTCCGACAGCCCGGGGGGAAAAACTGTTTTTT. Full variable domain (rest looked up from reference TRBV28 and TRBJ1-4): DVKVTQSSRYLVKRTGEKVFLECVQDMDHENMFWYRQDPGLGLRLIYFSYDVKMKEKGDIPEGYSVSREKKERFSLILESASTNQTSMYLCASSPTARGEKLFFGSGTQLSVL.

The chain links TRBV14 to TRBJ1-1; the match to TRBD1 covers 7 bases. Germline lookup yields CDR1 SGHDN and CDR2 FVKESK. This CDR3 contains 16 residues. V shed 0 bases and J 4 bases; nucleotides not matched to a gene: 8. The CDR3 DNA is TGTGCCAGCAGCCAAGACCCAGGGGGATTGGGCACTGAAGCTTTCTTT. This translates into CASSQDPGGLGTEAFF.

This clone was detected once. V is TRBV28 and J is TRBJ1-1; D unclear. The length of the CDR3 is 16 residues. Looked up from germline, CDR1 is MDHEN and CDR2 is SYDVKM. Trimming stripped 5 bases from V and 4 bases from J, with 20 bases between. The CDR3 DNA is TGTGCCAGCAGTCGGAAGACCCTCACGGGTGGCACTGAAGCTTTCTTT. Translating it yields CASSRKTLTGGTEAFF.

The rearrangement joins TRBV15 to TRBJ1-5; D remains unclear. This CDR3 is built from 14 residues. Trimming took 0 bases from V and 7 from J, leaving 10 bases between them. The germline V gene has CDR1 LNHNV and CDR2 YYDKDF (reference sequence). The CDR3, as DNA: TGTGCCACCAGCAGAGATCGAGGGAAACAGCCCCAGCATTTT. It is translated as CATSRDRGKQPQHF.

This chain links TRBV9 with TRBJ2-1; maybe TRBD2 (5 bases). Germline CDR1 reads SGDLS; CDR2 reads YYNGEE. With 2 bases removed from V and 12 bases from J, the gap between germline ends came to 15 bases. The CDR3 runs to 13 residues. The CDR3: CASSVTGTDRQFF. For the CDR3, the DNA is TGTGCCAGCAGCGTCACGGGAACGGATAGGCAGTTCTTC.

V usage is TRBV9 and J usage is TRBJ2-7; 10 bases line up with TRBD1. The CDR3 has 15 residues. Germline loops: CDR1 SGDLS, CDR2 YYNGEE. J was trimmed by 3 bases and V by 4 bases; bases with no gene match: 7. The CDR3 sequence is CASSPRGTGDYEQYF. The CDR3 nucleotides are TGTGCCAGCAGCCCCCGCGGGACAGGGGACTACGAGCAGTACTTC.

The chain couples TRBV30 to TRBJ2-7; TRBD1 matches 8 bases. The CDR3 sequence is 15 residues long. The V gene end was trimmed by 0 bases and the J gene end by 3 bases; junction bases not matched to a gene: 7. Germline CDR1 reads GTSNPN; CDR2 reads SVGIG (reference sequence). In nucleotides, the CDR3 is TGTGCCTGGAGTGTACGGGACAGGCTCCACTACGAGCAGTACTTC. It translates to CAWSVRDRLHYEQYF. The variable domain in full, completed from reference TRBV30 and TRBJ2-7, reads SQTIHQWPATLVQPVGSPLSLECTVEGTSNPNLYWYRQAAGRGLQLLFYSVGIGQISSEVPQNLSASRPQDRQFILSSKKLLLSDSGFYLCAWSVRDRLHYEQYFGPGTRLTVT.

This clone has a single count. This chain uses TRBV6-1 with TRBJ2-2, with D perhaps matching TRBD2 (8 bases). With 7 bases removed from V and 4 bases from J, the gap between germline ends came to 16 bases. The length of the CDR3 is 15 residues. CDR1 is MNHNS and CDR2 is SASEGT in the germline V gene. CDR3 sequence reads: CASTPGGGRTGELFF. The CDR3, as DNA: TGTGCCAGCACCCCGGGAGGGGGCCGCACCGGGGAGCTGTTTTTT.

This chain uses TRBV19 with TRBJ1-2; a weak D match, TRBD1 (6 bases). The CDR3 has 14 amino acids. The V gene's germline CDR1 is LNHDA and CDR2 SQIVND (reference sequence). Trimming pared 5 bases from V and 4 bases from J, leaving 14 bases between. CDR3 DNA sequence: TGTGCCAGTAGTTCATTTACAGGGTTCTATGGCTACACCTTC. It codes for CASSSFTGFYGYTF.

V and J are TRBV14 and TRBJ1-2; 9 nucleotides line up with TRBD1. CDR1 is SGHDN, CDR2 FVKESK, per germline. Trimming at V came to 2 bases and at J to 4 bases, leaving 8 bases not matched to a gene. The CDR3 loop spans 16 amino acids. The CDR3: CASSQTRTGVLYGYTF. Written as DNA, the CDR3 is TGTGCCAGCAGCCAAACGCGGACAGGGGTTCTCTATGGCTACACCTTC. The full variable domain, completed using reference TRBV14 and TRBJ1-2, is EAGVTQFPSHSVIEKGQTVTLRCDPISGHDNLYWYRRVMGKEIKFLLHFVKESKQDESGMPNNRFLAERTGGTYSTLKVQPAELEDSGVYFCASSQTRTGVLYGYTFGSGTRLTVV.